This TCR beta chain was recorded in a study of T cell repertoires in aging, cancer and after chemotherapy. Multiplex touch-down PCR with TRB-A/B primers amplified rearranged V-D-J TRB sequences. TCRdb re-analysed the multiplex PCR reads in MiXCR, keeping a single row per CDR3 protein. The sample comprises approximately 1,400 distinct CDR3 sequences, about a third of which are singletons, and approximately 10% rests with the top ten. This clonotype was seen more than once but under ten times. The V gene lost 6 bases and the J gene lost 3 bases, with 11 bases spanning the gap. Germline CDR1 and CDR2: MNHEY and SVGAGI. This CDR3 comprises 13 residues. Amplification of TCR beta used genomic DNA extracted from peripheral blood.

The TCR comes from a human donor with a solid tumor. Sequenced: blood. The gene calls are TRBV6-5 and TRBJ1-2; a weak D match, TRBD1 (6 bases). CDR3 nucleotides: TGTGCCAGCAGAGAAACAGGGTACTATGGCTACACCTTC. Translating it yields CASRETGYYGYTF.